The 30 T cell receptor beta chains listed next were all sequenced from one sample in a study of blood T cell repertoires in COVID-19. The assay was immunoSEQ multiplex PCR, and TCRdb's table has in-frame clones only and misses some. The repertoire holds 70,000 to 95,000 clones, with roughly four fifths as singletons. The sample comprised peripheral blood. These receptors all stem from a human donor in a cohort sampled during active COVID-19.

V is TRBV6-5 and J is TRBJ1-2; TRBD1 matches 8 bases. This CDR3 has 14 amino acids. CDR1 and CDR2 from the germline V gene are MNHEY and SVGAGI. V trimming: 8 bases; J trimming: 0 bases; junction bases outside the gene matches: 5. The CDR3 sequence: CASQRTGTNYGYTF. Here the CDR3 DNA reads TGTGCCAGCCAGAGGACAGGGACTAACTATGGCTACACCTTC.

The V and J genes are TRBV2 and TRBJ2-3, with a possible D match to TRBD1 (6 bases). V was shortened by 2 bases and J by 4 bases, with 13 bases between the two germline ends. Germline CDR1 reads SNHLY; CDR2 reads FYNNEI. The CDR3 extends over 15 amino acids. The CDR3 bases are TGTGCCAGCAGTGAAAAGCAGGGGAAGGCAGATACGCAGTATTTT. This translates into CASSEKQGKADTQYF.

The sample holds one count of this clone. This rearrangement joins TRBV10-2 to TRBJ2-7; 12 bases are shared with TRBD2. The CDR3 contains 15 residues. J lost 2 bases, V lost 6 bases, and 5 bases had no gene match. Germline-derived CDR1 and CDR2 are WSHSY and SAAADI. CDR3 in DNA: TGCGCCAGCAGAGAAGGACTAGCGGGGCCCTACGAGCAGTACTTC. Translation gives CASREGLAGPYEQYF.

The rearrangement joins TRBV13 to TRBJ1-6; TRBD1 might be the D (5 bases). Deletions cut 8 bases from V and 10 bases from J, with 18 bases between. CDR1 is PRHDT, CDR2 FYEKMQ, per germline (reference sequence). The CDR3 is 14 residues long. The chain's CDR3 is CASRYTGGGSPLHF. The DNA of the CDR3 is TGTGCCAGCCGCTACACGGGGGGGGGATCACCCCTCCACTTT.

The chain combines TRBV9 with TRBJ1-3; D is unclear. There are 15 residues in the CDR3. Germline CDR1 and CDR2: SGDLS and YYNGEE. Trimming removed 3 bases at V and 4 bases at J, with 14 bases between. The CDR3 DNA is TGTGCCAGCAGCGCGCCCTCTCTGCGGGGAAACACCATATATTTT. Encoded protein: CASSAPSLRGNTIYF.

The CDR3 DNA reads TGTGCCAGCAATCTCAGGGTCCCCGGGGAGCTGTTTTTT. It encodes CASNLRVPGELFF. V gene TRBV12-3 or TRBV12-4 combines with J gene TRBJ2-2, with D possibly being TRBD1 (5 bases). The CDR3 is 13 amino acids. V lost 7 bases, J lost 6 bases, and 12 bases lay in between.

The sample holds one count of this clone. V is TRBV5-1 and J is TRBJ1-1; D gene ambiguous. V gave up 1 base and J gave up 7 bases, with 8 bases separating them. Germline assignment: CDR1 SGHRS and CDR2 YFSETQ. The CDR3 has 12 residues. CDR3 nucleotide sequence: TGCGCCAGCAGCTTGACACGGAGTGAAGCTTTCTTT. It specifies CASSLTRSEAFF.

The chain has TRBV15 and TRBJ2-7, with a weak D call TRBD1 (6 bases). In germline, CDR1 is LNHNV, CDR2 YYDKDF (reference sequence). V gave up 3 bases and J gave up 3 bases, with 9 bases separating them. This CDR3 spans 13 amino acids. CDR3 sequence: CATSRDSIYEQYF. CDR3 sequence (DNA): TGTGCCACCAGCAGGGACAGCATCTACGAGCAGTACTTC.

This chain joins TRBV12-5 and TRBJ2-3; 8 bases fit TRBD1. This CDR3 is built from 15 residues. Germline V gives CDR1 LGHNT, CDR2 FRNRAP. Unmatched junction bases numbered 0, after V lost 1 base and J lost 0 bases. CDR3 protein: CASGLGTGSTDTQYF. CDR3 in DNA: TGTGCTAGTGGTTTGGGGACAGGGAGCACAGATACGCAGTATTTT. Drawing the rest from reference TRBV12-5 and TRBJ2-3, the complete variable domain is DARVTQTPRHKVTEMGQEVTMRCQPILGHNTVFWYRQTMMQGLELLAYFRNRAPLDDSGMPKDRFSAEMPDATLATLKIQPSEPRDSAVYFCASGLGTGSTDTQYFGPGTRLTVL.

The CDR3 DNA is TGCGCCAGCAGCCAAGATTTGACTGCAGATACGCAGTATTTT. Amino acid sequence: CASSQDLTADTQYF. V is TRBV4-1 and J is TRBJ2-3, with D unclear. The V end was cut by 0 bases, the J end by 4 bases, with 8 bases between. The CDR3 extends over 14 amino acids. Germline V gives CDR1 MGHRA, CDR2 YSYEKL.

V is TRBV5-1 and J is TRBJ2-3; D may be TRBD1 (6 bases). V lost 2 bases, J lost 5 bases, and 21 bases lay in between. This CDR3 region has 17 residues. Germline values: CDR1 SGHRS, CDR2 YFSETQ. CDR3 sequence reads: CASSLRTASRTQDTQYF. The CDR3 nucleotides read TGCGCCAGCAGCTTACGGACAGCTTCCCGGACTCAAGATACGCAGTATTTT.

This chain connects TRBV6-1 to TRBJ1-3; D ambiguous. The CDR3 has 18 residues. Trimming stripped 6 bases from V and 0 bases from J, with 21 bases between. Per the germline V gene, CDR1 is MNHNS and CDR2 is SASEGT. In DNA, the CDR3 is TGTGCCAGCAGGGAAACCCGGCACCGGGATTACTCTGGAAACACCATATATTTT. It yields the protein CASRETRHRDYSGNTIYF.

The V call is TRBV27, the J call TRBJ1-5; D is ambiguous. In germline, CDR1 is MNHEY, CDR2 SMNVEV (reference sequence). V lost 3 bases to trimming and J lost 3 bases, with 9 bases between them. The CDR3 has 14 residues. In DNA form, the CDR3 reads TGTGCCAGCAGTTTGGCAGGAAACAATCAGCCCCAGCATTTT. This gives the protein CASSLAGNNQPQHF.

This sequence joins TRBV7-2 and TRBJ1-5; no definite D call. CDR3 length: 15 amino acids. CDR1 is SGHTA and CDR2 is FQGNSA in the germline V gene. The ends were cut back, 3 bases at V and 2 bases at J, with 11 bases in the middle. This chain's CDR3 is CASSFGVGGNQPQHF. The CDR3, as DNA: TGTGCCAGCAGCTTCGGGGTTGGGGGCAATCAGCCCCAGCATTTT.

V is TRBV7-9 and J is TRBJ1-2; D remains unclear. This CDR3 has 13 amino acids. Germline V gene sequence: CDR1 SEHNR, CDR2 FQNEAQ (reference sequence). V lost 5 bases and J 2 bases, leaving 9 bases between the germline ends. CDR3 in DNA: TGTGCCAGCAGCCAGACAAGAAACTATGGCTACACCTTC. Protein: CASSQTRNYGYTF.

The J gene is TRBJ2-2, the V gene TRBV10-1, with no clear D. Germline V gene data show CDR1 as WNHNN and CDR2 as SYGVQD (reference sequence). Trimming took 0 bases from V and 1 from J, leaving 6 bases between them. The CDR3 is 15 residues long. The CDR3 sequence is CASSESLRNTGELFF. In DNA form, the CDR3 reads TGCGCCAGCAGTGAGTCGTTGAGGAACACCGGGGAGCTGTTTTTT.

The chain couples TRBV30 to TRBJ2-7, with 10 bases identical to TRBD1. The CDR3 contains 12 residues. The germline gives CDR1 GTSNPN, CDR2 SVGIG (reference sequence). V was clipped by 2 bases and J by 11 bases; unmatched bases: 6. Here the CDR3 reads CAWSPTGTGEYF. The CDR3, as DNA: TGTGCCTGGAGTCCTACCGGGACAGGGGAGTACTTC.

V is TRBV6-5 and J is TRBJ2-7; 9 nucleotides line up with TRBD2. The ends lost 3 bases at V and 2 bases at J; junction bases unmatched: 5. This CDR3 region has 15 residues. Germline V gene sequence: CDR1 MNHEY, CDR2 SVGAGI. Here the CDR3 reads CASSYRLAGTYEQYF. CDR3 DNA: TGTGCCAGCAGTTATAGGCTAGCGGGGACCTACGAGCAGTACTTC.

The chain is built from TRBV7-8 and TRBJ1-1, with 9 bases that match TRBD1. This CDR3 comprises 14 residues. V gave up 5 bases and J gave up 4 bases; unmatched junction bases: 5. CDR1 and CDR2 from the germline V gene are SGHVS and FQNEAQ. In nucleotides, the CDR3 is TGTGCCAGCAGCCAGGGGACAGGGACCACTGAAGCTTTCTTT. Translated, it gives CASSQGTGTTEAFF.

The chain employs TRBV6-4 and TRBJ2-1, with D possibly matching TRBD2 (6 bases). The CDR3 contains 15 residues. Germline CDR1 reads MRHNA; CDR2 reads SNTAGT. Trimming left V 2 bases short and J 4 bases short, with 12 bases between. CDR3: CASSDGGAGYNEQFF. The CDR3 nucleotides are TGTGCCAGCAGTGACGGCGGGGCGGGGTACAATGAGCAGTTCTTC.

The chain recombines TRBV5-6 with TRBJ1-2; D call uncertain. Per the germline V gene, CDR1 is SGHDT and CDR2 is YYEEEE. The CDR3 is made up of 14 amino acids. V gave up 2 bases and J gave up 2 bases, with 10 bases separating them. The CDR3 nucleotides read TGTGCCAGCAGCTTTGATCGGGGAAACTATGGCTACACCTTC. Residues: CASSFDRGNYGYTF.

The chain joins TRBV19 to TRBJ1-2; D not resolved. The germline CDR1 and CDR2 sequences are LNHDA and SQIVND (reference sequence). This CDR3 is 14 amino acids long. V lost 5 bases to trimming and J lost 2 bases, with 12 bases between them. In nucleotides, the CDR3 is TGTGCCAGTAGTCCACTAGACAAAAACTATGGCTACACCTTC. Translation: CASSPLDKNYGYTF.

The chain couples TRBV12-3 or TRBV12-4 to TRBJ1-5; D remains unclear. The CDR3 has 12 amino acids. V was shortened by 5 bases and J by 4 bases, with 6 bases between the two germline ends. The CDR3 here is CASSRANQPQHF. As DNA, the CDR3 is TGTGCCAGCAGTAGAGCGAATCAGCCCCAGCATTTT.

The chain has TRBV4-2 and TRBJ2-1; the match to TRBD2 covers 8 bases. Germline lookup yields CDR1 LGHNA and CDR2 YNFKEQ. CDR3 length equals 13 residues. Trimming removed 0 bases from V and 14 bases from J; junction bases left unmatched: 6. The CDR3 is CASSQEGAGAKFF. As DNA, the CDR3 is TGTGCCAGCAGCCAAGAGGGAGCGGGGGCTAAGTTCTTC.

There are a few counts of this clone. Other DNA sequences in the sample encode the same CDR3. The gene calls are TRBV15 and TRBJ1-3, with 7 bases that match TRBD1. Germline loops: CDR1 LNHNV, CDR2 YYDKDF (reference sequence). V lost 4 bases to trimming and J lost 4 bases; unmatched junction nucleotides: 4. The CDR3 has 14 amino acids. The CDR3 here is CATSTTGTGNTIYF. In nucleotides, the CDR3 is TGTGCCACCAGCACGACAGGGACGGGAAACACCATATATTTT.

The V and J genes are TRBV7-9 and TRBJ2-7, with a weak D call TRBD1 (6 bases). V lost 6 bases and J lost 0, with 12 bases in between. Germline V CDR1 and CDR2: SEHNR, FQNEAQ (reference sequence). The CDR3 has 14 residues. This CDR3 is CASRKDRSSYEQYF. The CDR3 DNA is TGTGCCAGCAGAAAAGACAGGAGCTCCTACGAGCAGTACTTC. Full variable domain (missing parts from reference TRBV7-9 and TRBJ2-7): DTGVSQNPRHKITKRGQNVTFRCDPISEHNRLYWYRQTLGQGPEFLTYFQNEAQLEKSRLLSDRFSAERPKGSFSTLEIQRTEQGDSAMYLCASRKDRSSYEQYFGPGTRLTVT.

This clone was found a few times. This sequence joins TRBV7-9 and TRBJ1-5; 9 bases map to TRBD1. The CDR3 contains 15 residues. Germline CDR1 SEHNR, CDR2 FQNEAQ (reference sequence). After removal of 4 bases from V and 5 bases from J, the junction contained 6 bases not matched to a gene. The CDR3 reads CASSSQGATHQPQHF. The CDR3, as DNA: TGTGCCAGCAGCTCACAGGGGGCGACGCATCAGCCCCAGCATTTT.

This clone has just a few counts. The chain employs TRBV28 and TRBJ2-7; 10 bases line up with TRBD1. Losses at the gene ends were 5 bases for V and 9 bases for J; bases not matched to a gene: 13. This CDR3 is built from 15 residues. Germline V gives CDR1 MDHEN, CDR2 SYDVKM. CDR3 DNA sequence: TGTGCCAGCAGTCTACCTTTAGGGACAGGGGTTCGGCAGTACTTC. Translating it yields CASSLPLGTGVRQYF.

The CDR3 region has the DNA TGTGCCAGCAATCCGGGACAGAATCAGCCCCAGCATTTT. Protein: CASNPGQNQPQHF. This chain links TRBV12-3 or TRBV12-4 with TRBJ1-5, with 7 bases identical to TRBD1. The CDR3 covers 13 residues. The junction had 4 bases not matched to a gene; V was cut back by 7 bases and J by 4 bases.

This sequence joins TRBV7-8 and TRBJ2-7; D might be TRBD1 (6 bases). The CDR3 is 15 amino acids. Trimming pared 5 bases from V and 0 bases from J, leaving 14 bases between. Germline V lookup: CDR1 SGHVS, CDR2 FQNEAQ. The CDR3 DNA follows: TGTGCCAGCAGCCCCACAGGGAAAGCCTCCTACGAGCAGTACTTC. Encoded protein: CASSPTGKASYEQYF.